A selection of T cell receptor beta chains follows, all from one sample in a study of cytomegalovirus exposure and HLA in healthy donors. Sequencing was performed with immunoSEQ multiplex PCR; in TCRdb, only in-frame clones are kept and a portion is missing. Recorded for this sample: just over 150,000 clones. Sequencing was carried out using PBMCs. Every receptor here comes from a woman aged 60-75 years in good health and CMV-seronegative. The CDR3 runs from the conserved cysteine through the conserved F or W. D genes are given only for firm matches.

J: TRBJ2-7; V: TRBV7-8; D: TRBD2; CDR3: CASSFPGLATYEQYF; DNA: TGTGCCAGCAGCTTTCCGGGACTAGCGACCTACGAGCAGTACTTC
J: TRBJ1-1; V: TRBV27; D: TRBD1; CDR3: CASSLDRGTEAFF; DNA: TGTGCCAGCAGTTTAGACAGGGGCACTGAAGCTTTCTTT
J: TRBJ2-3; V: TRBV12-5; D: TRBD2; CDR3: CASGPQGLGAGGRAQYF; DNA: TGTGCTAGTGGTCCCCAAGGTTTAGGAGCGGGGGGAAGGGCGCAGTATTTT
J: TRBJ1-6; V: TRBV7-9; D: TRBD1; CDR3: CASSLPGQANSPLHF; DNA: TGTGCCAGCAGCTTGCCGGGACAGGCTAATTCACCCCTCCACTTT
J: TRBJ2-1; V: TRBV19; D: TRBD1; CDR3: CASSIRNRGPTNEQFF; DNA: TGTGCCAGTAGTATTCGAAACAGGGGCCCCACGAATGAGCAGTTCTTC
J: TRBJ2-7; V: TRBV2; D: -; CDR3: CASGAQPGTYEQYF; DNA: TGTGCCAGCGGCGCCCAACCCGGGACCTACGAGCAGTACTTC
J: TRBJ2-4; V: TRBV7-8; D: -; CDR3: CASSTGTSKSNIQYF; DNA: TGTGCCAGCAGCACCGGGACATCAAAGTCCAACATTCAGTACTTC
J: TRBJ2-5; V: TRBV14; D: -; CDR3: CASSQGRQETQYF; DNA: TGTGCCAGCAGCCAGGGGAGACAAGAGACCCAGTACTTC
J: TRBJ2-7; V: TRBV18; D: -; CDR3: CASSRDTSSYEQYF; DNA: TGTGCCAGCTCACGCGACACCAGCTCCTACGAGCAGTACTTC
J: TRBJ2-7; V: TRBV2; D: TRBD1; CDR3: CASSRGRQGSHEQYF; DNA: TGTGCCAGCAGTAGGGGGCGACAGGGGTCCCACGAGCAGTACTTC
J: TRBJ2-3; V: TRBV10-3; D: TRBD2; CDR3: CAISESGRVGDTQYF; DNA: TGTGCCATCAGTGAAAGCGGGAGGGTGGGCGATACGCAGTATTTT
J: TRBJ2-2; V: TRBV7-9; D: TRBD1; CDR3: CASSYSGTGLDTGELFF; DNA: TGTGCCAGCAGCTACTCCGGGACAGGGCTCGACACCGGGGAGCTGTTTTTT
J: TRBJ2-3; V: TRBV13; D: TRBD2; CDR3: CASSLDPLAGRRADTQYF; DNA: TGTGCCAGCAGCTTAGATCCCCTAGCGGGCCGAAGGGCAGATACGCAGTATTTT
J: TRBJ2-6; V: TRBV5-8; D: -; CDR3: CASSTGSGANVLTF; DNA: TGTGCCAGCAGCACCGGCTCTGGGGCCAACGTCCTGACTTTC
J: TRBJ2-7; V: TRBV10-3; D: TRBD1; CDR3: CAISSDRDPYEQYF; DNA: TGTGCCATCAGTAGCGACAGGGATCCCTACGAGCAGTACTTC
J: TRBJ1-5; V: TRBV5-8; D: -; CDR3: CASSQTGKSAEPQHF; DNA: TGTGCCAGCAGCCAAACGGGTAAGAGTGCGGAACCCCAGCATTTT
J: TRBJ2-5; V: TRBV5-6; D: TRBD2; CDR3: CASSLSGAETQYF; DNA: TGTGCCAGCAGCTTGAGCGGGGCCGAGACCCAGTACTTC
J: TRBJ1-1; V: TRBV6-1; D: -; CDR3: CASSEDRSTEAFF; DNA: TGTGCCAGCAGTGAAGACAGGTCAACTGAAGCTTTCTTT
J: TRBJ1-1; V: TRBV6-5; D: TRBD1; CDR3: CASRPPGQRNTEAFF; DNA: TGTGCCAGCAGACCACCGGGACAGCGCAACACTGAAGCTTTCTTT
J: TRBJ2-7; V: TRBV6-6; D: -; CDR3: CASSPSDRASGEQYF; DNA: TGTGCCAGCAGCCCCTCGGACCGGGCATCAGGGGAGCAGTACTTC
J: TRBJ2-1; V: TRBV5-1; D: -; CDR3: CASRQTGSSYNEQFF; DNA: TGCGCCAGCAGACAAACAGGGAGCTCCTACAATGAGCAGTTCTTC
J: TRBJ1-1; V: TRBV7-9; D: TRBD1; CDR3: CASIPQGQGATEAFF; DNA: TGTGCCAGCATCCCACAGGGACAGGGGGCCACTGAAGCTTTCTTT
J: TRBJ1-4; V: TRBV19; D: TRBD1; CDR3: CASSIARTGEKLFF; DNA: TGTGCCAGTAGTATCGCCCGGACAGGGGAAAAACTGTTTTTT
J: TRBJ2-1; V: TRBV9; D: TRBD2; CDR3: CASSVGLGGNEQFF; DNA: TGTGCCAGCAGCGTGGGACTAGGGGGCAATGAGCAGTTCTTC
J: TRBJ2-5; V: TRBV6-5; D: TRBD2; CDR3: CASSYWASGGETQYF; DNA: TGTGCCAGCAGTTACTGGGCTAGCGGGGGGGAGACCCAGTACTTC
J: TRBJ2-7; V: TRBV5-4; D: TRBD1; CDR3: CASSLGAGGWKIYEQYF; DNA: TGTGCCAGCAGCCTAGGCGCAGGGGGCTGGAAGATCTACGAGCAGTACTTC
J: TRBJ2-3; V: TRBV5-4; D: -; CDR3: CASSPGRGTADTQYF; DNA: TGTGCCAGCAGCCCCGGACGGGGGACCGCAGATACGCAGTATTTT
J: TRBJ2-7; V: TRBV13; D: -; CDR3: CASSPRVTGYEQYF; DNA: TGTGCCAGCAGCCCCCGGGTAACGGGGTACGAGCAGTACTTC
J: TRBJ1-5; V: TRBV21-1; D: -; CDR3: CASSKDPGPGNQPQHF; DNA: TGTGCCAGCAGCAAAGACCCAGGGCCAGGCAATCAGCCCCAGCATTTT
J: TRBJ1-1; V: TRBV5-4; D: TRBD1; CDR3: CASSLDRGNTEAFF; DNA: TGTGCCAGCAGTTTGGACAGGGGGAACACTGAAGCTTTCTTT
J: TRBJ2-7; V: TRBV7-9; D: -; CDR3: CASSRPQDSQSEEQYF; DNA: TGTGCCAGCAGCCGTCCGCAGGACTCCCAGTCGGAGGAGCAGTACTTC
J: TRBJ1-6; V: TRBV2; D: -; CDR3: CASTVEDSYNSPLHF; DNA: TGTGCCAGCACCGTGGAGGACTCCTATAATTCACCCCTCCACTTT
J: TRBJ2-3; V: TRBV7-9; D: TRBD2; CDR3: CASSSRTSGDNTDTQYF; DNA: TGTGCCAGCAGCAGCAGGACTAGCGGGGATAACACAGATACGCAGTATTTT
J: TRBJ2-2; V: TRBV4-3; D: TRBD2; CDR3: CASRPLAGASTGELFF; DNA: TGCGCCAGCAGACCCCTAGCGGGCGCATCCACCGGGGAGCTGTTTTTT
J: TRBJ2-3; V: TRBV11-3; D: -; CDR3: CASSSHSDTQYF; DNA: TGTGCCAGCAGCTCGCACTCAGATACGCAGTATTTT
J: TRBJ2-3; V: TRBV7-9; D: TRBD2; CDR3: CASSSPSAGGTDTQYF; DNA: TGTGCCAGCAGCTCCCCCAGCGCGGGGGGCACAGATACGCAGTATTTT
J: TRBJ1-2; V: TRBV19; D: -; CDR3: CASSVQGYGYTF; DNA: TGTGCCAGTAGTGTCCAGGGCTATGGCTACACCTTC
J: TRBJ1-2; V: TRBV5-4; D: TRBD1; CDR3: CASSLDRGPGYTF; DNA: TGTGCCAGCAGCTTGGACAGGGGTCCGGGCTACACCTTC
J: TRBJ2-7; V: TRBV4-2; D: TRBD2; CDR3: CASSQDRREVYEQYF; DNA: TGTGCCAGCAGCCAAGATCGGCGGGAGGTCTACGAGCAGTACTTC
J: TRBJ2-5; V: TRBV13; D: -; CDR3: CASSGMDLNLAQYF; DNA: TGTGCCAGCTCCGGGATGGACCTAAATTTGGCCCAGTACTTC
J: TRBJ1-5; V: TRBV5-5; D: TRBD1; CDR3: CASSLIPGQGASNQPQHF; DNA: TGTGCCAGCAGCTTGATCCCGGGACAGGGGGCGAGCAATCAGCCCCAGCATTTT
J: TRBJ1-1; V: TRBV7-2; D: TRBD1; CDR3: CASSLDQGGLLNTEAFF; DNA: TGTGCCAGCAGCCTCGACCAGGGGGGCCTCTTGAACACTGAAGCTTTCTTT
J: TRBJ1-1; V: TRBV2; D: -; CDR3: CASSFRGTEAFF; DNA: TGTGCCAGCAGCTTTAGGGGAACTGAAGCTTTCTTT
J: TRBJ2-7; V: TRBV15; D: -; CDR3: CATSRDLSRVTNEQYF; DNA: TGTGCCACCAGCAGAGATCTAAGCAGGGTCACGAACGAGCAGTACTTC
J: TRBJ2-1; V: TRBV29-1; D: TRBD1; CDR3: CSVEAGDRGLSIGEQFF; DNA: TGCAGCGTTGAGGCGGGGGACAGGGGGCTTTCAATTGGTGAGCAGTTCTTC
J: TRBJ1-2; V: TRBV4-2; D: TRBD1; CDR3: CASSPDLTGGAFGYTF; DNA: TGTGCCAGCAGCCCAGACTTGACAGGGGGCGCTTTTGGCTACACCTTC
J: TRBJ1-4; V: TRBV4-1; D: -; CDR3: CASSPLNPRGEKLFF; DNA: TGCGCCAGCAGCCCCCTCAATCCGCGGGGTGAAAAACTGTTTTTT
J: TRBJ2-1; V: TRBV7-9; D: -; CDR3: CASSLGPTPYNEQFF; DNA: TGTGCCAGCAGCTTAGGACCGACACCGTACAATGAGCAGTTCTTC
J: TRBJ2-7; V: TRBV6-6; D: TRBD2; CDR3: CASSLGLPSYEQYF; DNA: TGTGCCAGCAGTTTGGGACTACCCTCCTACGAGCAGTACTTC
J: TRBJ2-1; V: TRBV10-3; D: TRBD2; CDR3: CAISGEGRKNPPSSYNEQFF; DNA: TGTGCCATCAGTGGGGAGGGTCGGAAAAACCCCCCCAGCTCCTACAATGAGCAGTTCTTC
J: TRBJ1-2; V: TRBV2; D: -; CDR3: CALGGSGINYGYTF; DNA: TGTGCCTTAGGGGGTTCGGGGATTAACTATGGCTACACCTTC
J: TRBJ2-7; V: TRBV9; D: -; CDR3: CASSVGASAEQYF; DNA: TGTGCCAGCAGCGTAGGGGCCTCGGCCGAGCAGTACTTC
J: TRBJ1-2; V: TRBV7-9; D: -; CDR3: CASTLSGRKNYGYTF; DNA: TGTGCCAGCACCCTATCGGGGAGGAAGAACTATGGCTACACCTTC
J: TRBJ2-7; V: TRBV7-8; D: TRBD2; CDR3: CASSLAVGLAGRDRLVNEQYF; DNA: TGTGCCAGCAGCTTAGCGGTGGGGCTAGCGGGACGAGACAGATTGGTTAACGAGCAGTACTTC
J: TRBJ1-1; V: TRBV7-9; D: TRBD1; CDR3: CASSLHDRAAGTEAFF; DNA: TGTGCCAGCAGCTTACACGACAGGGCTGCTGGCACTGAAGCTTTCTTT